This passage covers 26 T cell receptor beta chains from one sample sequenced in a study of cytomegalovirus exposure and HLA in healthy donors. Generated by immunoSEQ multiplex PCR, the TCRdb table keeps only in-frame clones and is missing some. The sample yields around 150,000 clones, roughly 90% seen once. Sequenced: PBMCs. These TCRs come from a man younger than 35 in good health and CMV-seronegative.

CDR3 sequence reads: CASSLGTGGHGTYNSPLHF. CDR3 sequence (DNA): TGTGCCAGCAGTTTAGGGACAGGGGGCCATGGAACTTATAATTCACCCCTCCACTTT. This sequence joins TRBV28 and TRBJ1-6; 12 bases agree with TRBD1. Germline assignment: CDR1 MDHEN and CDR2 SYDVKM. Trimming cost V 2 bases and J 4 bases; bases outside gene matches: 9. There are 19 residues in the CDR3.

The genes are TRBV18 and TRBJ1-2; no reliable D call. V lost 2 bases and J 5 bases, leaving 21 bases between the germline ends. Germline-derived CDR1 and CDR2 are KGHSH and LQKENI. This CDR3 contains 17 residues. The CDR3 DNA follows: TGTGCCAGCTCACCAGGGCTTGCGGCGGGTACCTCTTATGGCTACACCTTC. This codes for CASSPGLAAGTSYGYTF. Full variable domain (missing parts from reference TRBV18 and TRBJ1-2): NAGVMQNPRHLVRRRGQEARLRCSPMKGHSHVYWYRQLPEEGLKFMVYLQKENIIDESGMPKERFSAEFPKEGPSILRIQQVVRGDSAAYFCASSPGLAAGTSYGYTFGSGTRLTVV.

The genes are TRBV5-1 and TRBJ2-2; D is unresolved. The germline V and J ends were trimmed by 0 bases and 6 bases, with 9 bases remaining between them. Germline V gives CDR1 SGHRS, CDR2 YFSETQ. This CDR3 is built from 14 residues. The CDR3: CASSLGQAPGELFF. CDR3 bases: TGCGCCAGCAGCTTGGGGCAGGCCCCCGGGGAGCTGTTTTTT.

This clone was seen once. The rearrangement uses TRBV7-2 and TRBJ1-4; TRBD1 matches at 7 bases. Germline V CDR1 and CDR2: SGHTA, FQGNSA. V shed 4 bases and J 4 bases; nucleotides not matched to a gene: 6. The CDR3 contains 15 residues. The CDR3 is CASSYRDSINEKLFF. The CDR3 DNA is TGTGCCAGCAGCTACCGGGACAGCATTAATGAAAAACTGTTTTTT.

This clone is a singleton in its sample. The CDR3 here is CASSSKLAGGKTGYNEQFF. Here the CDR3 DNA reads TGTGCCAGCAGTTCGAAACTAGCGGGAGGGAAAACGGGTTACAATGAGCAGTTCTTC. The J gene is TRBJ2-1, the V gene TRBV27, with TRBD2 matching 13 bases. The junction had 13 bases not matched to a gene; V was cut back by 4 bases and J by 4 bases. Per germline, CDR1 MNHEY and CDR2 SMNVEV (reference sequence). This CDR3 region has 19 residues.

The rearrangement joins TRBV11-3 to TRBJ1-1, with a possible D match to TRBD1 (6 bases). This CDR3 contains 15 residues. Per the germline V gene, CDR1 is SGHNT and CDR2 is YENEEA. The V gene lost 3 bases and the J gene lost 4 bases, with 15 bases spanning the gap. The DNA of the CDR3 is TGTGCCAGCAGCTTGACAGGTCAGGTGGGCACTGAAGCTTTCTTT. Its protein product is CASSLTGQVGTEAFF.

The chain combines TRBV6-1 with TRBJ2-3; TRBD2 aligns across 7 bases. The CDR3 contains 14 residues. The trim removed 0 bases at V and 3 bases at J, leaving 0 bases unmatched. Germline V CDR1 and CDR2: MNHNS, SASEGT. This chain's CDR3 is CASSEAGRTDTQYF. CDR3 nucleotides: TGTGCCAGCAGTGAAGCCGGGAGGACAGATACGCAGTATTTT.

This clone was detected only once. The same CDR3 also results from other DNA sequences found in this sample. This chain links TRBV5-6 with TRBJ2-1; D ambiguous. Germline V lookup: CDR1 SGHDT, CDR2 YYEEEE. V gave up 0 bases and J gave up 5 bases, with 3 bases separating them. The CDR3 length is 12 residues. The CDR3 DNA is TGTGCCAGCAGCTTGGGAGACAATGAGCAGTTCTTC. Translated, it gives CASSLGDNEQFF. The variable domain in full, with the rest retrieved from reference TRBV5-6 and TRBJ2-1, is DAGVTQSPTHLIKTRGQQVTLRCSPKSGHDTVSWYQQALGQGPQFIFQYYEEEERQRGNFPDRFSGHQFPNYSSELNVNALLLGDSALYLCASSLGDNEQFFGPGTRLTVL.

The sample holds a few counts of this clone. CDR3 region: CASSGRGGVVFGYTF. The CDR3 nucleotides are TGTGCCAGCAGCGGGAGGGGAGGCGTCGTTTTTGGCTACACCTTC. The rearrangement uses TRBV6-5 and TRBJ1-2; a possible D gene is TRBD1 (5 bases). From germline, CDR1 is MNHEY and CDR2 SVGAGI. There are 15 residues in the CDR3. V lost 6 bases and J 7 bases, leaving 21 bases between the germline ends.

This chain links TRBV15 with TRBJ2-7, with 7 positions matching TRBD1. The trim removed 5 bases at V and 5 bases at J, leaving 9 bases unmatched. Germline assignment: CDR1 LNHNV and CDR2 YYDKDF (reference sequence). The CDR3 length is 14 residues. The CDR3 protein is CATSVDRVQNEQYF. CDR3 bases: TGTGCCACCAGCGTCGACAGGGTACAAAACGAGCAGTACTTC.

DNA of the CDR3: TGTGCCAGCTCTGGGACAGGGTTTTCGAACACTGAAGCTTTCTTT. The encoded protein is CASSGTGFSNTEAFF. The chain links TRBV2 to TRBJ1-1, with 9 bases identical to TRBD1. With 8 bases clipped from V and 1 base from J, the junction kept 8 bases outside the gene matches. The CDR3 runs to 15 residues. Germline lookup yields CDR1 SNHLY and CDR2 FYNNEI.

The V call is TRBV4-2, the J call TRBJ2-2; TRBD2 matches at 9 bases. The V gene end was trimmed by 1 base and the J gene end by 4 bases; junction bases not matched to a gene: 4. This CDR3 is 16 amino acids long. Per the germline V gene, CDR1 is LGHNA and CDR2 is YNFKEQ. CDR3 DNA: TGTGCCAGCAGCCAAGGTAGCGGGGGCATCACCGGGGAGCTGTTTTTT. Amino acids: CASSQGSGGITGELFF.

The DNA for the CDR3 is TGTGCCAGCAGCTTAGCCAAGACAATCAGGGTATGTCAGCCCCAGCATTTT. Translating gives CASSLAKTIRVCQPQHF. The gene calls are TRBV7-9 and TRBJ1-5; D possibly corresponds to TRBD1 (5 bases). This CDR3 spans 17 amino acids. Germline CDR1 and CDR2: SEHNR and FQNEAQ (reference sequence). V was trimmed by 0 bases and J by 6 bases, leaving 18 bases between them.

The chain links TRBV5-4 to TRBJ1-1; 8 nucleotides agree with TRBD1. The CDR3 totals 13 residues. Germline CDR1 SGHNT, CDR2 YYREEE (reference sequence). V was pared by 4 bases and J by 14 bases, with 13 bases of the junction left unmatched. The CDR3 reads CASSPGGMGGRFF. CDR3 bases: TGTGCCAGCAGCCCAGGGGGCATGGGGGGCCGCTTCTTT. Using reference TRBV5-4 and TRBJ1-1 for the parts outside the CDR3, the full variable domain is ETGVTQSPTHLIKTRGQQVTLRCSSQSGHNTVSWYQQALGQGPQFIFQYYREEENGRGNFPPRFSGLQFPNYSSELNVNALELDDSALYLCASSPGGMGGRFFGQGTRLTVV.

The CDR3 coding sequence is TGTGCCAGCAGCAGTGCTGGGCCCACAGATACGCAGTATTTT. Translated: CASSSAGPTDTQYF. The chain recombines TRBV5-6 with TRBJ2-3; unclear D gene. CDR1 and CDR2 (germline): SGHDT, YYEEEE. Between the trimmed V and J ends, which lost 4 bases and 2 bases, there was a span of 11 bases. The CDR3 extends over 14 amino acids.

Comment on this clone: A junction boundary mismatches the germline segment, possibly from a read error. This chain connects TRBV6-1 to TRBJ1-5; TRBD1 agrees at 8 bases. Germline-derived CDR1 and CDR2 are MNHNS and SASEGT. This CDR3 region has 16 residues. In nucleotides, the CDR3 is TGTGCCAGCAGTAAAGCAGGGGGCCTTCTGGATCAGCCCCAGCATTTT. Its protein is CASSKAGGLLDQPQHF.

The J gene is TRBJ1-1, the V gene TRBV9; D is ambiguous. The CDR3 contains 13 residues. Trimming shortened V by 0 bases and J by 1 base, and 4 bases separated the two germline ends. CDR1 is SGDLS, CDR2 YYNGEE, per germline. CDR3 sequence: CASSVGPNTEAFF. In DNA form, the CDR3 reads TGTGCCAGCAGCGTAGGGCCGAACACTGAAGCTTTCTTT.

The V and J genes are TRBV6-4 and TRBJ2-7, with D possibly being TRBD1 (5 bases). The V gene's germline CDR1 is MRHNA and CDR2 SNTAGT. There are 14 residues in the CDR3. Deletions cut 4 bases from V and 0 bases from J, with 10 bases between. The CDR3 loop is CASSVNRSSYEQYV. CDR3 DNA sequence: TGTGCCAGCAGTGTAAACAGGAGCTCCTACGAGCAGTACGTC.

This sequence joins TRBV11-3 and TRBJ2-2; 8 bases line up with TRBD1. This CDR3 is 15 amino acids long. The V gene end was trimmed by 5 bases and the J gene end by 7 bases; junction bases not matched to a gene: 9. Germline lookup yields CDR1 SGHNT and CDR2 YENEEA. The CDR3 DNA reads TGTGCCAGCAGCCCGATGGACAGGGTAGGCGGGGAGCTGTTTTTT. Translated: CASSPMDRVGGELFF.

The chain is built from TRBV10-2 and TRBJ1-2, with D perhaps matching TRBD1 (6 bases). The CDR3 is made up of 16 amino acids. The V and J ends lost 2 bases and 8 bases respectively, with 21 bases between them. Germline V lookup: CDR1 WSHSY, CDR2 SAAADI. The CDR3 spells CASSETPARGAPGYTF. The CDR3, as DNA: TGCGCCAGCAGTGAGACACCGGCGCGGGGGGCGCCCGGCTACACCTTC.

The V gene is TRBV5-6, the J gene TRBJ2-7, with 12 bases fitting TRBD1. The V gene's germline CDR1 is SGHDT and CDR2 YYEEEE. Losses at the gene ends were 3 bases for V and 4 bases for J; bases not matched to a gene: 5. The CDR3 runs to 15 residues. The CDR3 is CASSWSGQGAYEQYV. In DNA form, the CDR3 reads TGTGCCAGCAGCTGGTCGGGACAGGGGGCATACGAGCAGTACGTC.

The V and J genes are TRBV7-9 and TRBJ1-1; D not resolved. Germline V gives CDR1 SEHNR, CDR2 FQNEAQ (reference sequence). V lost 5 bases and J lost 5, with 9 bases in between. The CDR3 sequence is 12 residues long. CDR3 bases: TGTGCCAGCAGCCATCAAATGACTGAAGCTTTCTTT. Its translation is CASSHQMTEAFF.

This chain joins TRBV29-1 and TRBJ2-1, with 7 bases fitting TRBD1. The CDR3 contains 14 residues. The junction had 14 bases not matched to a gene; V was cut back by 6 bases and J by 9 bases. From germline, CDR1 is SQVTM and CDR2 ANQGSEA. CDR3 DNA sequence: TGCAGCGTGGTCCCGGGACAGCTACAGGGTGAGCAGTTCTTC. Protein product: CSVVPGQLQGEQFF.

The sample holds one count of this clone. This chain connects TRBV5-1 to TRBJ2-2; tentative D call: TRBD1 (5 bases). Germline V gene sequence: CDR1 SGHRS, CDR2 YFSETQ. V was shortened by 4 bases and J by 5 bases, with 18 bases between the two germline ends. The CDR3 is 16 residues long. The CDR3 loop is CASSLRQWPDTGELFF. The CDR3 DNA sequence: TGCGCCAGCAGCCTACGACAGTGGCCGGATACCGGGGAGCTGTTTTTT.

The genes are TRBV19 and TRBJ2-1, with 10 bases fitting TRBD1. J lost 9 bases, V lost 5 bases, and 1 base had no gene match. Germline V gene lookup returns CDR1 LNHDA and CDR2 SQIVND (reference sequence). This CDR3 region has 12 residues. CDR3 in amino acids: CASSWTGGEQFF. The CDR3 nucleotides are TGTGCCAGTAGTTGGACAGGGGGTGAGCAGTTCTTC.

This chain connects TRBV25-1 to TRBJ2-2, with TRBD1 matching over 12 bases. V was pared by 11 bases and J by 1 base, with 11 bases of the junction left unmatched. The CDR3 runs 17 residues. Germline CDR1 is MGHDK and CDR2 is SYGVNS. As DNA, the CDR3 is TGTGCCGCGGCCCGGGACAGGGGGCCGTGGAACACCGGGGAGCTGTTTTTT. Translation gives CAAARDRGPWNTGELFF.